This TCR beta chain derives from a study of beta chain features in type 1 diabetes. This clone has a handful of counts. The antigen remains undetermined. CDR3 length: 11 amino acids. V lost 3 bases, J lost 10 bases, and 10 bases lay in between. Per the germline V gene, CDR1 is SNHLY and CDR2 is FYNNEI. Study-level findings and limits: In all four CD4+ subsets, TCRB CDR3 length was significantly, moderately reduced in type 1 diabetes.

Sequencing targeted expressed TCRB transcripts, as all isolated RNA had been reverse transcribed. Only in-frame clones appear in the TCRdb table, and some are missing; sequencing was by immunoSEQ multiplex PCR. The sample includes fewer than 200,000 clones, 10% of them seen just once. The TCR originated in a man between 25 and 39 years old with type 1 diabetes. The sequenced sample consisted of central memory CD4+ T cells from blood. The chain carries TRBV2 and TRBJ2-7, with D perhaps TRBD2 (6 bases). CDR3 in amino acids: CASSEEGHQYF. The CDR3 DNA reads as TGTGCCAGCAGTGAGGAGGGTCACCAGTACTTC. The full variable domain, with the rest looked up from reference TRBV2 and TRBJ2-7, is EPEVTQTPSHQVTQMGQEVILRCVPISNHLYFYWYRQILGQKVEFLVSFYNNEISEKSEIFDDQFSVERPDGSNFTLKIRSTKLEDSAMYFCASSEEGHQYFGPGTRLTVT.